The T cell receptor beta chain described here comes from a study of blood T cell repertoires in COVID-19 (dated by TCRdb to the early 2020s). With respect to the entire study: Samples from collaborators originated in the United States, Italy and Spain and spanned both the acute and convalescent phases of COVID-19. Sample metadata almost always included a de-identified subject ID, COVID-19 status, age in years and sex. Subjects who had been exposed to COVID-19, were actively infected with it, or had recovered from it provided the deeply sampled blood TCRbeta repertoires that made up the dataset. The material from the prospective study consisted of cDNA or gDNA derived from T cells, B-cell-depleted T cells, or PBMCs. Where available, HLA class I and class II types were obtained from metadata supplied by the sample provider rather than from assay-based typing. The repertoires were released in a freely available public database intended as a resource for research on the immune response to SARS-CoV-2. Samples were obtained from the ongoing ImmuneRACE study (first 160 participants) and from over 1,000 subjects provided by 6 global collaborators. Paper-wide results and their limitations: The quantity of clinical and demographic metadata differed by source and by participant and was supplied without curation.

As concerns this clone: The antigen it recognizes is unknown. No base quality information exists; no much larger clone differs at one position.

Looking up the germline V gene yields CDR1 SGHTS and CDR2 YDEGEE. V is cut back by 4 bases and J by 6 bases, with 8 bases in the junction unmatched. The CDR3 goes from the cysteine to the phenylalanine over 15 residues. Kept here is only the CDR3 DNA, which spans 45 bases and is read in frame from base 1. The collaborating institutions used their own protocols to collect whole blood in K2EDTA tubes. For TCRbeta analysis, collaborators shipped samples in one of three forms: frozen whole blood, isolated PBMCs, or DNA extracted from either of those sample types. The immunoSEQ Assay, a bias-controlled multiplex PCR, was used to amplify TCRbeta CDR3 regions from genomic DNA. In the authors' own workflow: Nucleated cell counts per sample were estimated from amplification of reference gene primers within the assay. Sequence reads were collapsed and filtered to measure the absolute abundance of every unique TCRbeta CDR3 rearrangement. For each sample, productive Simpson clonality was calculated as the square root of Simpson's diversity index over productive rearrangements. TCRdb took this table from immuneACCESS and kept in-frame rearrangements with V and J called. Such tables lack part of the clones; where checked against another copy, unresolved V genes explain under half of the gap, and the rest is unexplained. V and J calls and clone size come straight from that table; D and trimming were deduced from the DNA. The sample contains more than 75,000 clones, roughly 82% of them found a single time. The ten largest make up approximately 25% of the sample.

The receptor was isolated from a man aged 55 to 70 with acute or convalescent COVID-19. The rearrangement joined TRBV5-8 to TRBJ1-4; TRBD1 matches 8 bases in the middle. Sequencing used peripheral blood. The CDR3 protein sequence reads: CASSTYRGRDEKLFF. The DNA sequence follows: TGTGCCAGCAGCACTTACAGGGGGAGGGATGAAAAACTGTTTTTT.